This passage covers 15 T cell receptor beta chains from one sample sequenced in a study of T cells after yellow fever vaccination. TCRdb reprocessed the 5' RACE reads with MiXCR, giving one entry per CDR3 protein. The table shows roughly 320,000 distinct CDR3 sequences, with about 10% occurring only once. The sample in question was CD4+ T cells sorted from PBMCs, obtained 45 days after the yellow fever booster vaccination. The origin of the receptors is a man between 18 and 29 years old who received the YFV17D yellow fever vaccine.

This chain's CDR3 is CASSLEGTRYNSPLHF. The CDR3 DNA is TGCGCCAGCAGCTTGGAGGGGACACGGTATAATTCACCCCTCCACTTT. This chain connects TRBV5-1 to TRBJ1-6; possible D gene TRBD1, 6 bases. The V gene's germline CDR1 is SGHRS and CDR2 YFSETQ. The CDR3 sequence is 16 residues long. V lost 0 bases, J lost 4 bases, and 11 bases lay in between.

The genes are TRBV18 and TRBJ1-1; maybe TRBD1 (6 bases). The V and J ends lost 3 bases and 6 bases respectively, with 14 bases between them. The CDR3 has 14 residues. The germline V gene encodes CDR1 KGHSH and CDR2 LQKENI. The CDR3 spells CASSPRQGSAEAFF. CDR3 DNA sequence: TGTGCCAGCTCACCGAGGCAGGGGAGCGCTGAAGCTTTCTTT.

The table lists this clonotype with many counts. The chain uses TRBV2 and TRBJ2-5; unclear D gene. V was cut by 3 bases and J by 3 bases, with 8 bases left in between. The CDR3 runs 13 residues. CDR1 is SNHLY, CDR2 FYNNEI, per germline. The CDR3 DNA reads TGTGCCAGCAGTGAGAACAGCGAAGAGACCCAGTACTTC. Amino acid sequence: CASSENSEETQYF. Full variable domain (rest looked up from reference TRBV2 and TRBJ2-5): EPEVTQTPSHQVTQMGQEVILRCVPISNHLYFYWYRQILGQKVEFLVSFYNNEISEKSEIFDDQFSVERPDGSNFTLKIRSTKLEDSAMYFCASSENSEETQYFGPGTRLLVL.

This clonotype was observed a few times. The V gene is TRBV14, the J gene TRBJ2-3; D remains ambiguous. V shed 0 bases and J shed 5 bases, with 9 bases lying between them. CDR1 is SGHDN, CDR2 FVKESK, per germline. This CDR3 is 14 amino acids long. The DNA for the CDR3 is TGTGCCAGCAGCCAAGATTCGGTTCGAGATACGCAGTATTTT. Its translation is CASSQDSVRDTQYF.

The rearrangement links TRBV30 to TRBJ1-3; D is ambiguous. This CDR3 spans 12 amino acids. The germline gives CDR1 GTSNPN, CDR2 SVGIG (reference sequence). V gave up 5 bases and J gave up 4 bases, with 9 bases separating them. CDR3 nucleotides: TGTGCCTGGTCGGGGATGGGAAACACCATATATTTT. It yields the protein CAWSGMGNTIYF.

This clonotype was counted a few times. The rearrangement links TRBV12-3 or TRBV12-4 to TRBJ2-4; TRBD2 agrees at 10 bases. The V and J ends lost 6 bases and 3 bases, in that order; junction bases with no gene match: 11. This CDR3 has 17 amino acids. CDR3 loop: CASRGERTSGNKNIQYF. The CDR3 coding sequence is TGTGCCAGCAGAGGGGAGAGGACTAGCGGTAACAAAAACATTCAGTACTTC.

A few counts support this clonotype. V and J are TRBV20-1 and TRBJ2-3; D not certain. The CDR3 extends over 11 amino acids. V shed 3 bases and J shed 4 bases, with 5 bases lying between them. Germline V gene lookup returns CDR1 DFQATT and CDR2 SNEGSKA (reference sequence). The CDR3 nucleotides are TGCAGTGCTAGGGGGTCAGATACGCAGTATTTT. Translating it yields CSARGSDTQYF.

The chain joins TRBV9 to TRBJ2-5; 11 bases agree with TRBD2. V lost 4 bases, J lost 1 base, and 12 bases stayed unmatched. The CDR3 has 18 amino acids. The germline gives CDR1 SGDLS, CDR2 YYNGEE. Written as DNA, the CDR3 is TGTGCCAGCAGCCTAACTAGCGGGGGCCCTCTGATCCAAGAGACCCAGTACTTC. Translation: CASSLTSGGPLIQETQYF.

At least ten counts were recorded for this clonotype. This chain connects TRBV6-2 or TRBV6-3 to TRBJ2-7; 7 nucleotides agree with TRBD1. Germline CDR1 MNHEY, CDR2 SVGEGT. The CDR3 extends over 14 amino acids. V dropped 2 bases and J dropped 4; count of bases not matched to a gene: 5. The CDR3, as DNA: TGTGCCAGCAGTTACCCGACAGGGAGATACGAGCAGTACTTC. The encoded protein is CASSYPTGRYEQYF.

The chain carries TRBV7-9 and TRBJ2-3; the D gene could be TRBD1 or TRBD2 (5 bases each). There are 15 residues in the CDR3. The germline V and J ends were trimmed by 7 bases and 1 base, with 15 bases remaining between them. Germline-derived CDR1 and CDR2 are SEHNR and FQNEAQ (reference sequence). Here the CDR3 DNA reads TGTGCCAGCACGCCTTTGGGGCGGGGCACAGATACGCAGTATTTT. Its protein is CASTPLGRGTDTQYF.

This clonotype was found a few times. The CDR3, as DNA: TGTGCCAGCAGCCAGTCACCAAGACCAACTAATGAAAAACTGTTTTTT. Translated, it gives CASSQSPRPTNEKLFF. The chain uses TRBV3-1 and TRBJ1-4; D unresolved. V was cut by 3 bases and J by 0 bases, with 11 bases left in between. This CDR3 has 16 residues. Per germline, CDR1 LGHDT and CDR2 YNNKEL (reference sequence).

J is TRBJ2-7 and V is TRBV15; D unresolved. Trimming cost V 0 bases and J 4 bases, with 7 bases left between them. The CDR3 has 13 residues. Per germline, CDR1 LNHNV and CDR2 YYDKDF (reference sequence). CDR3 region: CATSRDRVYEQYF. CDR3 in DNA: TGTGCCACCAGCAGAGATCGTGTGTACGAGCAGTACTTC.

The chain links TRBV5-1 to TRBJ2-5; 7 positions agree with TRBD1. This CDR3 region has 14 residues. The J segment lost 5 bases and the V segment lost 4 bases, leaving 8 bases of the junction unmatched. The germline gives CDR1 SGHRS, CDR2 YFSETQ. CDR3 DNA: TGCGCCAGCAGCCCGGGACAGTTGGCGGAGACCCAGTACTTC. This gives the protein CASSPGQLAETQYF.

This clonotype was observed many times. This chain joins TRBV5-1 and TRBJ2-2; TRBD2 is a possible D gene (5 bases). With 7 bases removed from V and 1 base from J, the gap between germline ends came to 8 bases. Germline CDR1 and CDR2: SGHRS and YFSETQ. The CDR3 has 13 amino acids. CDR3 region: CASGAGNTGELFF. DNA for the CDR3: TGCGCCAGCGGTGCGGGGAACACCGGGGAGCTGTTTTTT.

This clonotype appeared a few times. This sequence joins TRBV10-1 and TRBJ2-3, with TRBD1 matching over 8 bases. Germline V gene data show CDR1 as WNHNN and CDR2 as SYGVQD (reference sequence). The V segment lost 6 bases and the J segment 3 bases; nucleotides outside the gene matches: 5. This CDR3 has 14 amino acids. CDR3 in DNA: TGCGCCAGCAGCGATGGACAGGGAACAGATACGCAGTATTTT. Protein sequence: CASSDGQGTDTQYF.